These T cell receptor beta chains were read from a single sample in a study of human T cells and chemical hapten exposure. TCRdb fed the RACE reads into MiXCR, producing one record per CDR3 protein. The table records roughly 180,000 distinct CDR3 sequences, about 14% of them present only once. The specimen comprised whole blood, sampled in connection with sensitization to the hapten diphenylcyclopropenone (DPC). These receptors came from a young woman with alopecia areata. Some clones in this sample may be carry-over from other donors' samples. Each CDR3 is given with its conserved first and last residue. D genes are given only for firm matches. Only some rows state a clone size, as once, few, many or a class for expanded clones.

j_gene | abundance | d_gene | v_gene | CDR3nt | CDR3aa
TRBJ2-3 | few | . | TRBV7-9 | TGTGCCAGCAGCTTATCCCTCGGAGGGGGGCCAGATACGCAGTATTTT | CASSLSLGGGPDTQYF
TRBJ1-1 | few | . | TRBV20-1 | TGCAGTGCTAGATACCCGGGGGCAGGGATGAACACTGAAGCTTTCTTT | CSARYPGAGMNTEAFF
TRBJ2-5 | . | . | TRBV10-2 | TGCGCCAGCACCCCCCGGAGACAAGAGACCCAGTACTTC | CASTPRRQETQYF
TRBJ1-6 | . | . | TRBV12-3/TRBV12-4 | TGTGCCAGCAGCTGGCGGGGCGGATCACCCCTCCACTTT | CASSWRGGSPLHF
TRBJ1-4 | few | . | TRBV15 | TGTGCCACCAGCAGAGATCCCAATGAAAAACTGTTTTTT | CATSRDPNEKLFF
TRBJ2-7 | many | . | TRBV10-3 | TGTGCCATCAACCCGGGATTAGAGGCCTACGAGCAGTACTTC | CAINPGLEAYEQYF
TRBJ1-1 | few | . | TRBV5-1 | TGCGCCAGCAGTTACCAGGGGCTCGGGGCTTTCTTT | CASSYQGLGAFF
TRBJ2-1 | once | . | TRBV11-2 | TGTGCCAGCAGCTTGGACGCCGGCTCCTACAATGAGCAGTTCTTC | CASSLDAGSYNEQFF
TRBJ2-4 | many | TRBD1 | TRBV20-1 | TGCAGTGCTAGAGATGCGGGACAGGGATTAAACATTCAGTACTTC | CSARDAGQGLNIQYF
TRBJ2-3 | few | TRBD1 | TRBV7-8 | TGTGCCAGCAGCACCGGACAGGGGGCGGCAGATACGCAGTATTTT | CASSTGQGAADTQYF
TRBJ2-7 | few | . | TRBV7-2 | TGTGCCAGCAGCTTAGTCCCCCGACAAAGCTACGAGCAGTACTTC | CASSLVPRQSYEQYF
TRBJ1-5 | few | . | TRBV10-1 | TGCGCCAGCAGTTCGCCCCTAGACAGGCGAGGAAGTAGCAATCAGCCCCAGCATTTT | CASSSPLDRRGSSNQPQHF
TRBJ2-7 | few | TRBD1 | TRBV5-6 | TGTGCCAGCAGCTTGCTTGAACAGGGGACCGAGCAGTACTTC | CASSLLEQGTEQYF
TRBJ2-1 | few | TRBD2 | TRBV12-3/TRBV12-4 | TGTGCCAGCAGTTGGGGAACGACTAGCGGGGTCCTGGAGGAGCAGTTCTTC | CASSWGTTSGVLEEQFF
TRBJ2-1 | few | TRBD2 | TRBV20-1 | TGCAGTGCCCCCTCGACTAGCGGGAGAACCCATGAGCAGTTCTTC | CSAPSTSGRTHEQFF
TRBJ1-1 | few | . | TRBV9 | TGTGCCAGCAGCGTAGCGGGGGGGGACACTGAAGCTTTCTTT | CASSVAGGDTEAFF